This T cell receptor (beta chain) comes out of a study of blood T cell repertoires in COVID-19. CDR3 size: 17 residues. TCRdb's copy holds only in-frame clones and misses some; the assay was immunoSEQ multiplex PCR. The table includes 80,000 to 100,000 clones, about 90% detected once. V is TRBV12-2 and J is TRBJ2-5; the table's D call TRBD2 went unverified against the DNA. TRBV12-2 is a documented pseudogene. The sequence came from a human donor with active COVID-19. The donor label of this sample is uncertain. The material sequenced was peripheral blood. Here the CDR3 DNA reads TGTGCAAGTCGCTCAGTAAGCAGCGGGGGGAAACAAGAGACCCAGTACTTC. It specifies CASRSVSSGGKQETQYF.